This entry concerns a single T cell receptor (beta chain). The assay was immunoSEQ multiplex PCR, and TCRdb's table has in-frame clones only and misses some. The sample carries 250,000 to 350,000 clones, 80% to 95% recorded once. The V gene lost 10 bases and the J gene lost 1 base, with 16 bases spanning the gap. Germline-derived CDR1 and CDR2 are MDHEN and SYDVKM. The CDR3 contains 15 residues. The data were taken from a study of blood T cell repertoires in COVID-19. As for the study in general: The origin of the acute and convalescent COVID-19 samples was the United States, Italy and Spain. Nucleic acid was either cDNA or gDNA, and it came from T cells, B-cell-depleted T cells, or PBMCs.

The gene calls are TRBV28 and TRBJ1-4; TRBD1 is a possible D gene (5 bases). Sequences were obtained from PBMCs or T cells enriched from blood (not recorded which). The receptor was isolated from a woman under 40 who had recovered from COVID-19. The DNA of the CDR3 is TGTGCCACCACGACAGCCCATAGAACTAATGAAAAACTGTTTTTT. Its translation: CATTTAHRTNEKLFF.